The text below deals with one T cell receptor beta chain. Its antigen remains unknown. When sampled, the donors appeared nominally healthy, though they likely had unrecorded immune exposures. With V trimmed by 0 bases and J by 2 bases, 2 bases remained unmatched. Germline V gene lookup returns CDR1 SGDLS and CDR2 YYNGEE. This CDR3 contains 15 residues. The sample is drawn from a study of cytomegalovirus exposure and HLA in healthy donors. 60 Vbeta and 13 Jbeta primers were used in PCR. Repertoires were generated with immunoSEQ multiplex PCR, while TCRdb's copy carries only in-frame clones and drops some. In the table there are 100,000 to 150,000 clones, roughly 78% of which are singletons. Overall study results and limits: According to the study, about 180 TCR beta chains were cytomegalovirus-associated. Generally TCR sequences proved uncommon, though certain public TCRs appeared in numerous donors. Later findings reportedly placed an Asian-associated ancestry cluster below the roughly 690-donor mean for N-insertions.

Material for sequencing was PBMCs. This receptor was taken from a man younger than 45 in good health and CMV-seronegative. The chain employs TRBV9 and TRBJ1-5; 7 bases match TRBD1. CDR3 sequence (DNA): TGTGCCAGCAGCGTAGGAGGGGGCGGCAATCAGCCCCAGCATTTT. This translates into CASSVGGGGNQPQHF.